This T cell receptor beta chain was captured in a study of early T cells in non-severe SARS-CoV-2 infection. Study summary: Sequencing input comprised bulk RNA from unsorted whole blood; chain pairing was not available. Whole-study results and caveats: Clonotype matching in VDJdb favored anti-spike CD8 responses and did not capture private and CD4 specificities.

Concerning this clonotype: Its target is not known.

Individually, cDNA molecules had unique molecular identifiers attached to them. MiXCR, run by TCRdb on the 5' RACE reads, gives a single entry per CDR3 protein. The table records 95,000 to 120,000 distinct CDR3 sequences, 9.5% to 13% of them present only once. Looked up from germline, CDR1 is SGHTA and CDR2 is FQGTGA. This CDR3 comprises 14 residues. Trimming took 0 bases from V and 6 from J, leaving 11 bases between them. Material for sequencing was whole blood. The chain has TRBV7-3 and TRBJ1-1; D is perhaps TRBD1 (5 bases). This TCR derives from an adult who was a healthcare worker with PCR-confirmed SARS-CoV-2 infection or an uninfected control (not recorded which). Here the CDR3 DNA reads TGTGCCAGCAGCTTAACGAGTGCGGGACCTGAAGCTTTCTTT. Amino acids: CASSLTSAGPEAFF.